This TCR beta chain was sequenced in a study of cytomegalovirus exposure and HLA in healthy donors. The wider study: Within an early data release were tens of millions of unique TCRs drawn from HLA-typed donors. The study's findings and limits: Three chains tied to CMV proved CMV antigen-specific in vitro. Reported performance of the classifier showed diagnosis of cytomegalovirus status with high specificity and sensitivity.

Trimming took 0 bases from V and 7 from J; bases not matched to a gene: 6. There are 15 residues in the CDR3. Germline V lookup: CDR1 LNHDA, CDR2 SQIVND (reference sequence). Of note for this clone: As yet, its antigen is unknown.

The PCR made use of 60 Vbeta and 13 Jbeta primers. Using immunoSEQ multiplex PCR, the repertoire was profiled, and TCRdb retains in-frame clones only, with some absent. The sample has 170,000 or so clones, approximately 84% seen once. The rearrangement joins TRBV19 to TRBJ1-1, with 9 bases aligning to TRBD1. This TCR came from a girl aged 10 to 17 in good health and CMV-seropositive. Material for sequencing was PBMCs. The CDR3 region is CASSIDRGQGSEAFF. The CDR3 nucleotides read TGTGCCAGTAGTATAGATCGTGGACAGGGGAGTGAAGCTTTCTTT. The variable domain in full, completed from reference TRBV19 and TRBJ1-1, reads DGGITQSPKYLFRKEGQNVTLSCEQNLNHDAMYWYRQDPGQGLRLIYYSQIVNDFQKGDIAEGYSVSREKKESFPLTVTSAQKNPTAFYLCASSIDRGQGSEAFFGQGTRLTVV.